This entry lists 21 T cell receptor beta chains sequenced from one sample in a study of T cell repertoires in cytomegalovirus infection. TCRdb analysed the reads with MiXCR anew, one entry per CDR3 protein. The table lists fewer than 650,000 distinct CDR3 sequences, approximately 40% of them singletons. These receptors are not linked to any known antigen. This material consisted of cultured PBMCs, taken from culture after CMV antigen stimulation. The receptors here all came from a human donor in good health (CMV status not recorded). Some clones in this sample may be carry-over from other donors' samples.

The chain combines TRBV7-2 with TRBJ1-2; D is possibly TRBD1 (5 bases). This CDR3 is 13 amino acids long. Trimming left V 3 bases short and J 8 bases short, with 13 bases between. Germline V lookup: CDR1 SGHTA, CDR2 FQGNSA. CDR3 nucleotide sequence: TGTGCCAGCAGCTTTCTCGGGGGGGTCGGCTACACCTTC. This sequence encodes CASSFLGGVGYTF.

The table lists this clonotype with a few counts. This sequence joins TRBV12-3 or TRBV12-4 and TRBJ2-5, with 7 nucleotides matching TRBD2. CDR3 length equals 15 residues. V was clipped by 6 bases and J by 4 bases; unmatched bases: 11. The CDR3 is CASRDGTTGRETQYF. The CDR3 bases are TGTGCCAGCAGGGATGGGACTACAGGAAGAGAGACCCAGTACTTC.

This clonotype was recorded at least ten times. The J gene is TRBJ2-1, the V gene TRBV7-8; possibly TRBD1 or TRBD2 for D (5 bases each). Trimming stripped 6 bases from V and 6 bases from J, with 18 bases between. Germline lookup yields CDR1 SGHVS and CDR2 FQNEAQ. The CDR3 totals 15 residues. The CDR3 nucleotides read TGTGCCAGCAGAAAGGGGCAGGGAGTCTCCAATGAGCAGTTCTTC. Translated, it gives CASRKGQGVSNEQFF.

The V and J genes are TRBV28 and TRBJ1-1, with unresolved D. V was shortened by 4 bases and J by 5 bases, with 11 bases between the two germline ends. The CDR3 loop spans 13 amino acids. Germline-derived CDR1 and CDR2 are MDHEN and SYDVKM. CDR3 in DNA: TGTGCCAGCAGTTCGCCGGGAGGAACTGAAGCTTTCTTT. This encodes CASSSPGGTEAFF. Looking up the rest from reference TRBV28 and TRBJ1-1 gives the full variable domain: DVKVTQSSRYLVKRTGEKVFLECVQDMDHENMFWYRQDPGLGLRLIYFSYDVKMKEKGDIPEGYSVSREKKERFSLILESASTNQTSMYLCASSSPGGTEAFFGQGTRLTVV.

J is TRBJ2-1 and V is TRBV12-3 or TRBV12-4; 10 bases fit TRBD2. The V segment lost 6 bases and the J segment 2 bases; nucleotides outside the gene matches: 1. The CDR3 is 14 residues long. The CDR3 here is CASRAGGPYNEQFF. The DNA of the CDR3 is TGTGCCAGCAGAGCGGGGGGGCCCTACAATGAGCAGTTCTTC.

The sample holds many counts of this clonotype. The chain has TRBV7-2 and TRBJ1-6; TRBD1 matches 8 bases. Per germline, CDR1 SGHTA and CDR2 FQGNSA. The CDR3 is made up of 17 amino acids. V lost 5 bases to trimming and J lost 14 bases; unmatched junction nucleotides: 20. This CDR3 is CASSPHHGTGGSWALHF. DNA of the CDR3: TGTGCCAGCAGCCCCCACCACGGGACAGGAGGGTCGTGGGCCCTCCACTTT.

This clonotype came up a few times. V and J are TRBV7-2 and TRBJ2-3, with TRBD2 as a possible D gene (6 bases). Germline CDR1 is SGHTA and CDR2 is FQGNSA. This CDR3 contains 15 residues. The V end was cut by 1 base, the J end by 4 bases, with 12 bases between. CDR3 in amino acids: CASSLVPREADTQYF. CDR3 sequence (DNA): TGTGCCAGCAGCTTAGTTCCCAGGGAGGCAGATACGCAGTATTTT.

This clonotype has just a few counts. The chain combines TRBV7-2 with TRBJ2-5, with TRBD2 identical over 9 bases. The germline V gene encodes CDR1 SGHTA and CDR2 FQGNSA. There are 13 residues in the CDR3. Unmatched junction bases numbered 2, after V lost 4 bases and J lost 5 bases. The DNA of the CDR3 is TGTGCCAGCAGCTATGGACTAGCGGAGACCCAGTACTTC. It yields the protein CASSYGLAETQYF. Drawing the rest from reference TRBV7-2 and TRBJ2-5, the complete variable domain is GAGVSQSPSNKVTEKGKDVELRCDPISGHTALYWYRQSLGQGLEFLIYFQGNSAPDKSGLPSDRFSAERTGGSVSTLTIQRTQQEDSAVYLCASSYGLAETQYFGPGTRLLVL.

This clonotype was picked up a small number of times. This sequence joins TRBV7-2 and TRBJ2-1; 8 bases are a match to TRBD1. The CDR3 sequence is 14 residues long. The V and J ends lost 8 bases and 9 bases, in that order; junction bases with no gene match: 12. The germline V gene has CDR1 SGHTA and CDR2 FQGNSA. CDR3 in amino acids: CASGPPDRAVEQFF. CDR3 DNA: TGTGCCAGCGGGCCACCGGACAGGGCGGTTGAGCAGTTCTTC.

This chain connects TRBV4-2 to TRBJ2-3; 12 bases line up with TRBD2. The CDR3 runs to 17 residues. V lost 5 bases and J lost 4; bases outside the gene matches: 10. The germline CDR1 and CDR2 sequences are LGHNA and YNFKEQ. The CDR3 region is CASSSLLLAGGADTQYF. Written as DNA, the CDR3 is TGTGCCAGCAGCTCCCTCCTACTAGCGGGAGGTGCAGATACGCAGTATTTT.

This clonotype was picked up a small number of times. The rearrangement uses TRBV28 and TRBJ2-1; D unclear. Germline V gene sequence: CDR1 MDHEN, CDR2 SYDVKM. CDR3 length: 11 residues. The V end was cut by 5 bases, the J end by 9 bases, with 8 bases between. The CDR3 DNA follows: TGTGCCAGCAGTATAGCCGGTGAGCAGTTCTTC. Amino acids: CASSIAGEQFF.

This clonotype was seen many times. The rearrangement uses TRBV7-2 and TRBJ2-1, with 11 bases aligning to TRBD2. The CDR3 has 16 residues. Germline CDR1 is SGHTA and CDR2 is FQGNSA. V was clipped by 3 bases and J by 9 bases; unmatched bases: 10. The chain's CDR3 is CASSFVLAGGPREQFF. The CDR3 DNA is TGTGCCAGCAGCTTCGTTCTAGCGGGAGGCCCTCGTGAGCAGTTCTTC.

There are a few counts of this clonotype. The chain employs TRBV11-2 and TRBJ2-1; D is ambiguous. The CDR3 is made up of 15 amino acids. V lost 0 bases and J 4 bases, leaving 10 bases between the germline ends. Germline V gives CDR1 SGHAT, CDR2 FQNNGV. CDR3 in DNA: TGTGCCAGCAGCTTAGATCTCGGGCGGTACAATGAGCAGTTCTTC. It encodes CASSLDLGRYNEQFF. Together with reference TRBV11-2 and TRBJ2-1, the CDR3 gives the full variable domain: EAGVAQSPRYKIIEKRQSVAFWCNPISGHATLYWYQQILGQGPKLLIQFQNNGVVDDSQLPKDRFSAERLKGVDSTLKIQPAKLEDSAVYLCASSLDLGRYNEQFFGPGTRLTVL.

This clonotype showed up just a few times. The genes are TRBV25-1 and TRBJ1-2; no definite D call. This CDR3 is 12 amino acids long. The ends were cut back, 5 bases at V and 4 bases at J, with 8 bases in the middle. Looked up from germline, CDR1 is MGHDK and CDR2 is SYGVNS. Here the CDR3 reads CASSNSFYGYTF. CDR3 sequence (DNA): TGTGCCAGCAGTAACAGCTTCTATGGCTACACCTTC.

V and J are TRBV28 and TRBJ2-2; 7 bases are shared with TRBD1. CDR1 MDHEN and CDR2 SYDVKM come from the germline V gene. The V and J ends lost 6 bases and 1 base, in that order; junction bases with no gene match: 5. CDR3 length: 15 residues. This CDR3 reads CASSKRTGNTGELFF. Written as DNA, the CDR3 is TGTGCCAGCAGCAAAAGGACAGGGAACACCGGGGAGCTGTTTTTT. Together with reference TRBV28 and TRBJ2-2, the CDR3 gives the full variable domain: DVKVTQSSRYLVKRTGEKVFLECVQDMDHENMFWYRQDPGLGLRLIYFSYDVKMKEKGDIPEGYSVSREKKERFSLILESASTNQTSMYLCASSKRTGNTGELFFGEGSRLTVL.

V and J are TRBV4-1 and TRBJ2-5, with TRBD1 as a possible D gene (6 bases). Deletions cut 0 bases from V and 5 bases from J, with 10 bases between. Germline V gene lookup returns CDR1 MGHRA and CDR2 YSYEKL. The CDR3 covers 14 residues. The CDR3 DNA is TGCGCCAGCAGCCAAGAGGGACACACGGAGACCCAGTACTTC. As protein: CASSQEGHTETQYF.

The CDR3 loop is CASNADRVSEQYF. The CDR3 coding sequence is TGTGCCAGCAACGCGGACAGGGTCTCCGAGCAGTACTTC. This chain joins TRBV6-6 and TRBJ2-7; TRBD1 agrees at 8 bases. Germline values: CDR1 MNHNY, CDR2 SVGAGI (reference sequence). Trimming took 7 bases from V and 6 from J; bases not matched to a gene: 8. The CDR3 contains 13 residues.

This chain connects TRBV4-1 to TRBJ2-2; a possible D gene is TRBD2 (5 bases). The CDR3 sequence is 15 residues long. The V gene lost 0 bases and the J gene lost 6 bases, with 11 bases spanning the gap. Germline V lookup: CDR1 MGHRA, CDR2 YSYEKL. CDR3 sequence (DNA): TGCGCCAGCAGCCAAGATATCGGCGGGTCCGGGGAGCTGTTTTTT. Its protein is CASSQDIGGSGELFF.

The genes are TRBV6-8 and TRBJ2-3; D unclear. This CDR3 spans 17 amino acids. The germline CDR1 and CDR2 sequences are MNHGY and SAAAGT. Trimming took off 2 bases at V and 2 bases at J, with 17 bases between the two ends. The CDR3 protein is CASSYPDLRRNTDTQYF. The CDR3 coding sequence is TGTGCCAGCAGTTACCCCGACTTAAGGCGGAACACAGATACGCAGTATTTT.

This chain joins TRBV11-2 and TRBJ2-5; possibly TRBD2 for D (7 bases). Germline V gene data show CDR1 as SGHAT and CDR2 as FQNNGV. V was clipped by 5 bases and J by 5 bases, with 18 bases between them. The CDR3 contains 15 residues. The CDR3 DNA is TGTGCCAGCAGCCAGATGGGGGGGCGGCAGGAGACCCAGTACTTC. It encodes CASSQMGGRQETQYF. Full variable domain (rest looked up from reference TRBV11-2 and TRBJ2-5): EAGVAQSPRYKIIEKRQSVAFWCNPISGHATLYWYQQILGQGPKLLIQFQNNGVVDDSQLPKDRFSAERLKGVDSTLKIQPAKLEDSAVYLCASSQMGGRQETQYFGPGTRLLVL.

V and J are TRBV6-1 and TRBJ2-5; 12 positions match TRBD2. Per germline, CDR1 MNHNS and CDR2 SASEGT. This CDR3 has 18 residues. V was clipped by 4 bases and J by 0 bases; unmatched bases: 9. The DNA of the CDR3 is TGTGCCAGCAGTGCTATTACTAGCGGGGGGCCGTACCAAGAGACCCAGTACTTC. Amino acid sequence: CASSAITSGGPYQETQYF.